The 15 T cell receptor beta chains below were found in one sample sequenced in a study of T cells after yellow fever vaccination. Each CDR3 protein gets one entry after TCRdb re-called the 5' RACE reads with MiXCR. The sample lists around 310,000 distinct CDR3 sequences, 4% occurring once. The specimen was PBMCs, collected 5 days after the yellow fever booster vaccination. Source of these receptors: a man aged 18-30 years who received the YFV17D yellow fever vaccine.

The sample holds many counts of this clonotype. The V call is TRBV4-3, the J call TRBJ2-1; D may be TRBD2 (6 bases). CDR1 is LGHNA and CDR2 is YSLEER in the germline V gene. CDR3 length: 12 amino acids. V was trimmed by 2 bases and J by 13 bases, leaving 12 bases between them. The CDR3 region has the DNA TGCGCCAGCAGCCAATCTCCCGGGAGCCAGTTCTTC. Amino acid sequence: CASSQSPGSQFF.

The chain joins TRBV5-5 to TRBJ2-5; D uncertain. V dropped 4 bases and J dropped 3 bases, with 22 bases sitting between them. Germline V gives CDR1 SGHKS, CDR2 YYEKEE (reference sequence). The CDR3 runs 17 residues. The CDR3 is CASSESPGSGWEETQYF. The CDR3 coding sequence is TGTGCCAGCAGCGAGTCACCCGGGTCGGGTTGGGAAGAGACCCAGTACTTC.

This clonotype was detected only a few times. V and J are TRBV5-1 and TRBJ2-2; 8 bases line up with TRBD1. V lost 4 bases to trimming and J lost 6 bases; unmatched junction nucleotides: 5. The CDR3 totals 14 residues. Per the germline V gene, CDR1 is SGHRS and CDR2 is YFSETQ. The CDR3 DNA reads TGCGCCAGCAGCCCGGACAGGGAGGCCGGGGAGCTGTTTTTT. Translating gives CASSPDREAGELFF.

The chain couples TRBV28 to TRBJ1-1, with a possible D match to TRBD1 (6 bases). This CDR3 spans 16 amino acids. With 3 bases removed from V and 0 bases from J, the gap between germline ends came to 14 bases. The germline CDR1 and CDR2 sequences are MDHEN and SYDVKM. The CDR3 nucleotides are TGTGCCAGCAGTTTTCTGGCAGGGGAATTGAACACTGAAGCTTTCTTT. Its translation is CASSFLAGELNTEAFF. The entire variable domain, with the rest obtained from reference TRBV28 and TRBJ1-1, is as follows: DVKVTQSSRYLVKRTGEKVFLECVQDMDHENMFWYRQDPGLGLRLIYFSYDVKMKEKGDIPEGYSVSREKKERFSLILESASTNQTSMYLCASSFLAGELNTEAFFGQGTRLTVV.

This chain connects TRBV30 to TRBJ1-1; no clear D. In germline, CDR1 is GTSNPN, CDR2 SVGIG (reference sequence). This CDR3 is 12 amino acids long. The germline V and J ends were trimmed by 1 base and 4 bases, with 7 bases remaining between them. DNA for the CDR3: TGTGCCTGGAGTGAGGGTTTCACTGAAGCTTTCTTT. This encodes CAWSEGFTEAFF.

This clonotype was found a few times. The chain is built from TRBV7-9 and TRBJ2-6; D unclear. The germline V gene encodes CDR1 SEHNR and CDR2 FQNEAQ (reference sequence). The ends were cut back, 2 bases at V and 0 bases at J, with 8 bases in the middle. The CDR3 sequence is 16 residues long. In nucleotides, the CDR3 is TGTGCCAGCAGCTTACACCCGGACTCTGGGGCCAACGTCCTGACTTTC. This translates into CASSLHPDSGANVLTF.

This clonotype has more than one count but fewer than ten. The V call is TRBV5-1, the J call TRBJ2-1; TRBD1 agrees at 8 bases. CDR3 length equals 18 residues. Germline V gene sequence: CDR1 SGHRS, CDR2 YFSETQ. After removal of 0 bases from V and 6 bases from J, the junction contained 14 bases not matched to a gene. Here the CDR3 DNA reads TGCGCCAGCAGCTTGGCCTTTCCCGGACAGGGATTAACCAATGAGCAGTTCTTC. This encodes CASSLAFPGQGLTNEQFF.

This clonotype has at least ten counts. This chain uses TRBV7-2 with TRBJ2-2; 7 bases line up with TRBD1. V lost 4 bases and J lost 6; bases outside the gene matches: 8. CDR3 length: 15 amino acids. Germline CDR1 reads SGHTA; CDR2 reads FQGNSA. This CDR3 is CASSSRQGGAGELFF. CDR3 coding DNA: TGTGCCAGCAGCTCCAGACAGGGTGGCGCCGGGGAGCTGTTTTTT.

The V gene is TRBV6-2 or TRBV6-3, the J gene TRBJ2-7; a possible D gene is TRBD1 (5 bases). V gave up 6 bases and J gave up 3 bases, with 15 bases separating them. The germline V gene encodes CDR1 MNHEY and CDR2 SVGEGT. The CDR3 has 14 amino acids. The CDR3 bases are TGTGCCAGCAGCCCCCCCAGGGCCGGCTACGAGCAGTACTTC. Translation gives CASSPPRAGYEQYF.

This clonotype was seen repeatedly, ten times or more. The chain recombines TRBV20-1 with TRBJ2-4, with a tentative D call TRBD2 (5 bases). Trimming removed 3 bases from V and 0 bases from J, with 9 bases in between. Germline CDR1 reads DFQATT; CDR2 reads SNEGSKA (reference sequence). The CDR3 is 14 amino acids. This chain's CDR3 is CSARDGLAKNIQYF. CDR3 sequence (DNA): TGCAGTGCTAGGGATGGACTAGCCAAAAACATTCAGTACTTC.

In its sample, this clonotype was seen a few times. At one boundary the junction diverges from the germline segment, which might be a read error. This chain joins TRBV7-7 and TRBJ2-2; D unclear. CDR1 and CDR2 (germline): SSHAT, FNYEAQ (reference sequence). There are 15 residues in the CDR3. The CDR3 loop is CASSLDGRPDGELFF. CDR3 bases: TGTGCTAGCAGCTTAGATGGTCGTCCTGACGGGGAGCTGTTTTTT.

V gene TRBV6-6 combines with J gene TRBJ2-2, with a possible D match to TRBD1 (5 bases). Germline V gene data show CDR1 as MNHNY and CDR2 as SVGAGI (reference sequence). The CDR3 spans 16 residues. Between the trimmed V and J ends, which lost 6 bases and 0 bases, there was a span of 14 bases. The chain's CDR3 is CASSHWTPPNTGELFF. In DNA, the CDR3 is TGTGCCAGCAGCCATTGGACACCCCCGAACACCGGGGAGCTGTTTTTT.

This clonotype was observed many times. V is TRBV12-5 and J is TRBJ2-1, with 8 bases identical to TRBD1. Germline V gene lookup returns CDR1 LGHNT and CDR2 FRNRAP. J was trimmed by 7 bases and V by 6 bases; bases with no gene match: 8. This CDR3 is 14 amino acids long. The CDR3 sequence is CASGEATGVNEQFF. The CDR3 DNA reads TGTGCTAGTGGAGAAGCGACAGGGGTTAATGAGCAGTTCTTC. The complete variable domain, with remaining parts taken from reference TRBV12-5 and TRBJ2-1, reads DARVTQTPRHKVTEMGQEVTMRCQPILGHNTVFWYRQTMMQGLELLAYFRNRAPLDDSGMPKDRFSAEMPDATLATLKIQPSEPRDSAVYFCASGEATGVNEQFFGPGTRLTVL.

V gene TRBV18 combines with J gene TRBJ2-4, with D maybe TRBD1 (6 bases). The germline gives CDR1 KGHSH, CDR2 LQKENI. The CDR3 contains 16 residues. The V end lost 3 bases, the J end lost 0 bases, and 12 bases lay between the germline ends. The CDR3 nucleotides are TGTGCCAGCTCACCGGCAGGGGAACTAGCCAAAAACATTCAGTACTTC. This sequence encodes CASSPAGELAKNIQYF.

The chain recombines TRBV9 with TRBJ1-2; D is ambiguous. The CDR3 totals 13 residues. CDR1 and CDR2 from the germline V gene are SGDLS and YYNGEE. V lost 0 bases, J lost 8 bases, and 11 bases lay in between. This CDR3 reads CASSVDGNRGYTF. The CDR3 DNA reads TGTGCCAGCAGCGTAGATGGGAATCGGGGCTACACCTTC.